The clone carrying this T cell receptor beta chain has only a few counts. Its specificity is unknown. The data were produced by immunoSEQ multiplex PCR, yet TCRdb's version contains in-frame clones alone and is incomplete. The repertoire holds roughly 30,000 clones, with around four fifths as singletons. This sample is drawn from a study of early stage breast cancer tumors. Study summary: Of some 16 invasive breast tumors, fewer than 13 were hormone receptor-positive, HER2-negative. Among some 12 ER+/PR+/HER2- tumors, eight were ductal, four lobular. Study observations and caveats: Enriched TCRB sequences shared across patients were mostly commonly generated sequences. Comparing each tissue with blood distinguished tumor from normal in about 90% of the 16 patients.

V gave up 6 bases and J gave up 6 bases, with 12 bases separating them. Germline CDR1 and CDR2: ENHRY and SYGVKD. The length of the CDR3 is 13 residues. The origin of this receptor is a person aged 45 to 60 with breast cancer. Sequencing used blood. The chain employs TRBV10-3 and TRBJ2-1; D could derive from TRBD1 or TRBD2 (5 bases each). CDR3: CAIRGTQGNEQFF. DNA for the CDR3: TGTGCCATCAGGGGGACGCAGGGCAATGAGCAGTTCTTC.